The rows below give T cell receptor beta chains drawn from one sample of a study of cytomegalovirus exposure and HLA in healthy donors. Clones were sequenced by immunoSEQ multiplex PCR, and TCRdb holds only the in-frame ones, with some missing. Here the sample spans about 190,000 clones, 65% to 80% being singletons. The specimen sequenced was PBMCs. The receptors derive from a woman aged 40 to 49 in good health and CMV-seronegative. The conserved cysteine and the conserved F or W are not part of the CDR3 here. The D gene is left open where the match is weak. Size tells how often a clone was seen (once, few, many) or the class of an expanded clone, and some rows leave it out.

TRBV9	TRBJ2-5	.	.	ASSVDPQGETQY
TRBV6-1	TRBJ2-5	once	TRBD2	ASGRDLSSETQY
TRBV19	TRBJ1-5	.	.	ASSPNNQPQH
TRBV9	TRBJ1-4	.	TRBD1	ASSVVSVPGTGNEKLF
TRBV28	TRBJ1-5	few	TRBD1	ASSLLGDRVSNQPQH
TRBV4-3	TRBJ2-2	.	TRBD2	ASSLSPASGFSGELF
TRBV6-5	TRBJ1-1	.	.	ASSYWSENTEAF
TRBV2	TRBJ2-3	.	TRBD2	ASSVGGRYDTQY
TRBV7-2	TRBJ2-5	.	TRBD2	ASSPPWGREGEETQY
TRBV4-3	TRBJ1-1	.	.	ASSQEWQLNTEAF
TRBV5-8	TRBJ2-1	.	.	ASSLLVNEQF
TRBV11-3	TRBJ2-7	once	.	ASSLDRDYEQY
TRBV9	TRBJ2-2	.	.	ASSANRDIYTGELF
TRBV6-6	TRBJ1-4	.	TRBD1	ACSPRSTGREKLF
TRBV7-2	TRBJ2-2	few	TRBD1	ASSVNRGPDTGELF
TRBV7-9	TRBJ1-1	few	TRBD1	ASRPPRDRAESTEAF
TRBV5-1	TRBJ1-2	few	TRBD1	ASSPDRAGFGYT
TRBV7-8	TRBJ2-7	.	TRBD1	ASSLADRVTEQY
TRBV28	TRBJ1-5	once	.	ASRIRVAQPQH
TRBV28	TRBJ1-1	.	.	ASSLTGLDEAF
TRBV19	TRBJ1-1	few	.	ASSITPGISTEAF
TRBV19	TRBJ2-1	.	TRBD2	ASSEGLAGEQF
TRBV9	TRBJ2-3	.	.	ASSVDGASTDTQY
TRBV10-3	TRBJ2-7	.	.	AISESVGGADEQY
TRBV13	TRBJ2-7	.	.	ASSRGRTELGYEQY
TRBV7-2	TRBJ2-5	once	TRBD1	ASSFWTGTNQETQY
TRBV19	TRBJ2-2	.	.	ASSIIEAGAVTGELF
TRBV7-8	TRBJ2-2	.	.	ASSLGRRFGELF
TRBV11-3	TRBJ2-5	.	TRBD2	ASSLDPGGETQY
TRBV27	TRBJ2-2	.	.	ASSPSPLGGELF
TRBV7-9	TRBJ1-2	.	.	ASIYSDGYT
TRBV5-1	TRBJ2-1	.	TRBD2	ASSRGGTGEQF
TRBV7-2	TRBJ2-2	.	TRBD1	ASRGQGAGELF
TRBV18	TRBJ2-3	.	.	ASSHGEDTQY
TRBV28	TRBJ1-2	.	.	ASSPPAGEKGGYT
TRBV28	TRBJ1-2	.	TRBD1	ASGRDRGYT
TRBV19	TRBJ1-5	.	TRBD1	ASGVRGAQPQH
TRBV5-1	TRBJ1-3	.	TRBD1	ASSLADRDGNTIY
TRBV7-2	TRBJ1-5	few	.	ASSLGGSPGQPQH
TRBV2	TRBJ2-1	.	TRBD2	ASSEGGGYNEQF
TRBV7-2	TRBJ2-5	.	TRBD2	ASSRTGLVVETQY
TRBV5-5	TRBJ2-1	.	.	ASSLDSGAGYDNEQF
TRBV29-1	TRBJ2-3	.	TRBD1	SVWDSSSTDTQY
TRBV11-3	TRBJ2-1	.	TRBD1	ASSLDSDRGPYNEQF
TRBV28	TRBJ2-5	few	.	ASSGRGRETQY